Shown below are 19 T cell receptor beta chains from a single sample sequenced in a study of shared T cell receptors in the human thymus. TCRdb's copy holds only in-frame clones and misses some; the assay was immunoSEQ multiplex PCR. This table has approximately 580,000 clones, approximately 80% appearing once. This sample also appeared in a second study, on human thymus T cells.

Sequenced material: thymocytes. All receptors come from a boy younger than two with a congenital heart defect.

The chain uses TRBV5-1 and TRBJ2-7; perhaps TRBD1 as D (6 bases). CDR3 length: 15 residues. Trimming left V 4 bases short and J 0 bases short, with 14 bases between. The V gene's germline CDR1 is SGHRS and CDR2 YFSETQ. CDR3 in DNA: TGCGCCAGCAGCCCTTACACAGGGAACTCCTACGAGCAGTACTTC. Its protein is CASSPYTGNSYEQYF.

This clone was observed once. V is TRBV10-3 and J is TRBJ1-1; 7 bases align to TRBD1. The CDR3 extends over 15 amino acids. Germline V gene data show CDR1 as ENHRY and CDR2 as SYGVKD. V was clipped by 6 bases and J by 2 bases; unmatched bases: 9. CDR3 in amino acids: CAISPRGAFNTEAFF. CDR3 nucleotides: TGTGCCATCAGCCCCAGGGGGGCATTTAACACTGAAGCTTTCTTT.

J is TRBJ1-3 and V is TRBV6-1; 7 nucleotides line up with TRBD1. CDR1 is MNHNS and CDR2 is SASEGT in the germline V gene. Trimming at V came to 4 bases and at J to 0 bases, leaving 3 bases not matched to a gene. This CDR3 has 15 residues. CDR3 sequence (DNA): TGTGCCAGCAGTGCGGGACAGAGCTCTGGAAACACCATATATTTT. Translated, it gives CASSAGQSSGNTIYF.

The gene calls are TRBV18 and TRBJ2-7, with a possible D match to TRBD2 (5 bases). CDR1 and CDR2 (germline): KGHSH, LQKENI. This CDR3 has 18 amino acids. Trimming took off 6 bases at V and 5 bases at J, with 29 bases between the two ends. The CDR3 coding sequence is TGTGCCAGCTCCTCCTACTTAACTAGTGCCCTTAAGGCTGACGAGCAGTACTTC. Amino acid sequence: CASSSYLTSALKADEQYF.

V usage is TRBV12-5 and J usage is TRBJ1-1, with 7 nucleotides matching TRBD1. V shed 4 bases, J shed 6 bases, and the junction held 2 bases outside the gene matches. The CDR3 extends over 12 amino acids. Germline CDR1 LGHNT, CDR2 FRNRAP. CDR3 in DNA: TGTGCTAGTGGTTCGGGACAGCCTGAAGCTTTCTTT. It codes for CASGSGQPEAFF.

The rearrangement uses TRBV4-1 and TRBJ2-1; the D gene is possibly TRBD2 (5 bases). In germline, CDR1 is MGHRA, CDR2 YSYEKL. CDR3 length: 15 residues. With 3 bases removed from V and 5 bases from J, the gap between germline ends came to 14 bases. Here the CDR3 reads CASSQKLGLDNEQFF. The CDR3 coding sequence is TGCGCCAGCAGCCAGAAACTAGGGCTAGACAATGAGCAGTTCTTC.

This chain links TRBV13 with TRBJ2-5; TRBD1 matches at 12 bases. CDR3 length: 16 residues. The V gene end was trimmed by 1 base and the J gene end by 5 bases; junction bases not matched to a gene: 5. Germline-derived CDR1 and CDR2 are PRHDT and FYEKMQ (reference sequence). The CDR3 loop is CASSLEGTGGAETQYF. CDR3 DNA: TGTGCCAGCAGCTTAGAGGGGACAGGGGGCGCGGAGACCCAGTACTTC.

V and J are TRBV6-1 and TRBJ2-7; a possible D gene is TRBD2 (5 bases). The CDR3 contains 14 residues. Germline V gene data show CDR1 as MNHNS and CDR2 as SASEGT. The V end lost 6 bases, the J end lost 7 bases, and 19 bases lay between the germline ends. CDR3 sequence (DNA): TGTGCCAGCAGCTCTTATAGACAATCGGGAGAGCAGTACTTC. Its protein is CASSSYRQSGEQYF.

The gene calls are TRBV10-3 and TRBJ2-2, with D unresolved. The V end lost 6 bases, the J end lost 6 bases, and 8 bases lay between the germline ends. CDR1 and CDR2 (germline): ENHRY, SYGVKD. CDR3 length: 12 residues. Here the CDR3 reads CAIRAEPGELFF. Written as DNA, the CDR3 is TGTGCCATCAGGGCGGAGCCCGGGGAGCTGTTTTTT.

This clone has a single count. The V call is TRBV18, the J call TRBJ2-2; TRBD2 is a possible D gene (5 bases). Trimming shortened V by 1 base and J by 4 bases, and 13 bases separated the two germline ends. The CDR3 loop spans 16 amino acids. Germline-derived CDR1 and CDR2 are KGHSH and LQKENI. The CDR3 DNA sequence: TGTGCCAGCTCACCACGAAGGCAGGCGGGCACCGGGGAGCTGTTTTTT. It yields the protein CASSPRRQAGTGELFF.

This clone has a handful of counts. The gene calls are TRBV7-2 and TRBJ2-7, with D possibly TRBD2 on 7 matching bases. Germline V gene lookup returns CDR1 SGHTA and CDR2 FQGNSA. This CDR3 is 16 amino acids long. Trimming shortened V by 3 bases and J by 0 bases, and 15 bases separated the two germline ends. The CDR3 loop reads CASSLGGAQASYEQYF. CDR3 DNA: TGTGCCAGCAGCTTGGGGGGGGCGCAGGCCTCCTACGAGCAGTACTTC.

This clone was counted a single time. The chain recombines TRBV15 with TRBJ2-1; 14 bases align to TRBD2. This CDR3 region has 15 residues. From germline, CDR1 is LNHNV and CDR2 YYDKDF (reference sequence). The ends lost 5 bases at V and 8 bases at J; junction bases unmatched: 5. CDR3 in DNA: TGTGCCACCAGCTCCGGGACTAGCGGGAGTTATGAGCAGTTCTTC. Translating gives CATSSGTSGSYEQFF.

Here the CDR3 reads CASSRTGGITEAFF. The CDR3 nucleotides read TGCGCCAGCAGCAGAACAGGGGGTATCACTGAAGCTTTCTTT. The V gene is TRBV5-1, the J gene TRBJ1-1; 8 positions match TRBD1. Germline values: CDR1 SGHRS, CDR2 YFSETQ. This CDR3 has 14 amino acids. V was pared by 4 bases and J by 4 bases, with 6 bases of the junction left unmatched.

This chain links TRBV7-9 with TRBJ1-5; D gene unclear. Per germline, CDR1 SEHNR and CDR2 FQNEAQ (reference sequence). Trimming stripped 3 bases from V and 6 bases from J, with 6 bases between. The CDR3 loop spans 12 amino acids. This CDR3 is CASSFEAQPQHF. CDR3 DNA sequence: TGTGCCAGCAGCTTTGAAGCTCAGCCCCAGCATTTT.

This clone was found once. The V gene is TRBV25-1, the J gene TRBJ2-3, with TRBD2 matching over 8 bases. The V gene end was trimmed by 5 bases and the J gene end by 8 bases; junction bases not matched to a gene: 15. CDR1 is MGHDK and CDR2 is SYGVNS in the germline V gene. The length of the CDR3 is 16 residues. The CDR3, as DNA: TGTGCCAGCAGTCATATAGCGGGAACCTCCGGTGGTACGCAGTATTTT. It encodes CASSHIAGTSGGTQYF.

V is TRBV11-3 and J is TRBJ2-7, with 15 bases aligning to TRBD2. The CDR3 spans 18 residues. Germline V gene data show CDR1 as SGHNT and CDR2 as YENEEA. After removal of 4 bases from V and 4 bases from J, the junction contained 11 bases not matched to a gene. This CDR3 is CASSSRTSGRATLYEQYF. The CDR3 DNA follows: TGTGCCAGCAGCTCCCGGACTAGCGGGAGGGCGACTTTGTACGAGCAGTACTTC.

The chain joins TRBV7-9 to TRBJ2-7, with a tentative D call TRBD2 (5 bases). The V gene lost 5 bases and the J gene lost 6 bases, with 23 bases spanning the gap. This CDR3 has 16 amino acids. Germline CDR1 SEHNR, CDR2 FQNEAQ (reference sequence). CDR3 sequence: CASSPPNRWVEAEQYF. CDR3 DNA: TGTGCCAGCAGCCCGCCCAATAGATGGGTGGAGGCCGAGCAGTACTTC.

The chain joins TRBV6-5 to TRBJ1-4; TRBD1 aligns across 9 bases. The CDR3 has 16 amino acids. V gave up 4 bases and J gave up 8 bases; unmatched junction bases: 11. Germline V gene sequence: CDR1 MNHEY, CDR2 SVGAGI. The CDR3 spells CASSCSYGTGHEKLFF. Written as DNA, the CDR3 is TGTGCCAGCAGTTGCAGTTATGGGACAGGGCACGAAAAACTGTTTTTT.

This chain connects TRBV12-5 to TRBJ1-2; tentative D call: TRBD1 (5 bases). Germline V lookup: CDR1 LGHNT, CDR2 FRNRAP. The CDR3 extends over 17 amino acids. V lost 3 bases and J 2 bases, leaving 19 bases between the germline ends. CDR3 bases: TGTGCTAGTGGTTTCCCCTCTTCTCGACAGCCCAACTATGGCTACACCTTC. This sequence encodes CASGFPSSRQPNYGYTF.